This T cell receptor beta chain was observed in a study of blood T cell repertoires in COVID-19. Measured with immunoSEQ multiplex PCR; TCRdb has only the in-frame clones, and not every one. The table has about 170,000 clones, around 80% seen once. The CDR3 covers 16 residues. Germline CDR1 MNHEY, CDR2 SVGAGI. Trimming pared 0 bases from V and 6 bases from J, leaving 16 bases between. This chain uses TRBV6-5 with TRBJ2-3, with no clear D. The sequencing sample was made of peripheral blood. This TCR came from a woman in her seventies with COVID-19, enrolled during active disease. The CDR3 here is CASSYSKIPKLDTQYF. In nucleotides, the CDR3 is TGTGCCAGCAGTTACTCGAAAATCCCTAAATTGGATACGCAGTATTTT.